The 24 T cell receptor beta chains below all came from one sample that was sequenced in a study of shared clonotypes between healthy human individuals. The protocol was immunoSEQ multiplex PCR, while the TCRdb copy is restricted to in-frame clones and leaves out a portion. The table includes almost 750,000 clones, roughly 72% detected once. Specimen: memory CD4+ T cells sorted from blood. Subset meaning: CD45RA-negative fraction. The receptors stem from a woman aged 25 to 39 in good health.

The chain carries TRBV7-9 and TRBJ1-4; D ambiguous. V lost 5 bases, J lost 3 bases, and 19 bases lay in between. The germline gives CDR1 SEHNR, CDR2 FQNEAQ (reference sequence). This CDR3 is 17 amino acids long. The chain's CDR3 is CASSQDLRGTANEKLFF. CDR3 DNA sequence: TGTGCCAGCAGCCAAGATCTCCGCGGAACGGCTAATGAAAAACTGTTTTTT.

This clone was detected a few times. The chain links TRBV5-1 to TRBJ1-1, with D possibly TRBD1 on 6 matching bases. Germline CDR1 is SGHRS and CDR2 is YFSETQ. V gave up 0 bases and J gave up 2 bases, with 14 bases separating them. This CDR3 comprises 16 residues. The CDR3, as DNA: TGCGCCAGCAGCTTGGATGGGGGCCGGGTAAACACTGAAGCTTTCTTT. Residues: CASSLDGGRVNTEAFF. Using reference TRBV5-1 and TRBJ1-1 for the parts outside the CDR3, the full variable domain is KAGVTQTPRYLIKTRGQQVTLSCSPISGHRSVSWYQQTPGQGLQFLFEYFSETQRNKGNFPGRFSGRQFSNSRSEMNVSTLELGDSALYLCASSLDGGRVNTEAFFGQGTRLTVV.

The chain joins TRBV10-3 to TRBJ2-1; perhaps TRBD2 as D (6 bases). Germline values: CDR1 ENHRY, CDR2 SYGVKD. V shed 2 bases and J shed 5 bases, with 19 bases lying between them. This CDR3 is built from 17 residues. CDR3 sequence: CAISEHTAGTPDNEQFF. The CDR3 nucleotides read TGTGCCATCAGTGAGCATACCGCCGGGACTCCGGACAATGAGCAGTTCTTC.

This clone was recorded at least ten times. The CDR3 region has the DNA TGTGCCAGCAGCGCCCTGAGGGACAGGGGTGAAAGGAGCAATCAGCCCCAGCATTTT. Translated: CASSALRDRGERSNQPQHF. The V gene is TRBV7-3, the J gene TRBJ1-5; 10 bases agree with TRBD1. Unmatched junction bases numbered 14, after V lost 5 bases and J lost 1 base. Per the germline V gene, CDR1 is SGHTA and CDR2 is FQGTGA. CDR3 size: 19 residues.

The chain has TRBV28 and TRBJ2-5; possibly TRBD1 for D (7 bases). This CDR3 comprises 14 residues. Germline CDR1 and CDR2: MDHEN and SYDVKM. V lost 7 bases and J 5 bases, leaving 17 bases between the germline ends. The CDR3 bases are TGTGCCAGCATGAGACAGGGTGGGGGGGAGACCCAGTACTTC. Its translation is CASMRQGGGETQYF.

This clone was detected only a few times. The V call is TRBV28, the J call TRBJ1-2, with D perhaps matching TRBD1 (6 bases). CDR1 is MDHEN, CDR2 SYDVKM, per germline. V lost 0 bases and J 8 bases, leaving 10 bases between the germline ends. The CDR3 runs to 13 residues. The CDR3 nucleotides are TGTGCCAGCAGTTTATGGGCAGGGGAAGGCTACACCTTC. Its translation is CASSLWAGEGYTF.

The gene calls are TRBV18 and TRBJ1-2, with D possibly matching TRBD1 (5 bases). CDR1 KGHSH and CDR2 LQKENI come from the germline V gene. Trimming took 0 bases from V and 2 from J, leaving 10 bases between them. This CDR3 comprises 15 residues. CDR3 sequence: CASSPPGQSNYGYTF. The CDR3 DNA sequence: TGTGCCAGCTCACCACCGGGGCAGAGCAACTATGGCTACACCTTC.

This sequence joins TRBV7-9 and TRBJ1-1, with D possibly being TRBD1 (5 bases). The ends were cut back, 5 bases at V and 4 bases at J, with 14 bases in the middle. Germline CDR1 is SEHNR and CDR2 is FQNEAQ (reference sequence). CDR3 length: 14 residues. CDR3 DNA: TGTGCCAGCAGCCGAGACAGATATGGCACTGAAGCTTTCTTT. Its translation is CASSRDRYGTEAFF.

Many counts were recorded for this clone. The chain has TRBV27 and TRBJ1-5, with D perhaps matching TRBD1 (5 bases). CDR1 and CDR2 (germline): MNHEY, SMNVEV (reference sequence). The CDR3 covers 19 residues. The V and J ends lost 5 bases and 0 bases respectively, with 23 bases between them. The DNA for the CDR3 is TGTGCCAGCAGTGGAAGGGGCCTCCCAAACTTTTATAGCAATCAGCCCCAGCATTTT. Translation gives CASSGRGLPNFYSNQPQHF.

This clone was recorded a few times. The chain links TRBV6-4 to TRBJ2-3; possibly TRBD2 for D (6 bases). Trimming removed 5 bases at V and 0 bases at J, with 6 bases between. The CDR3 contains 13 residues. Germline V lookup: CDR1 MRHNA, CDR2 SNTAGT. The CDR3 coding sequence is TGTGCCAGCAGTAGCGGGAGCACAGATACGCAGTATTTT. Protein product: CASSSGSTDTQYF.

The rearrangement links TRBV25-1 to TRBJ2-3; D is uncertain. V shed 4 bases and J shed 5 bases, with 16 bases lying between them. CDR1 and CDR2 from the germline V gene are MGHDK and SYGVNS. The CDR3 contains 15 residues. The DNA of the CDR3 is TGTGCCAGCAGTGGAATGGACGGAACGAAAGATACGCAGTATTTT. Residues: CASSGMDGTKDTQYF. Looking up the rest from reference TRBV25-1 and TRBJ2-3 gives the full variable domain: EADIYQTPRYLVIGTGKKITLECSQTMGHDKMYWYQQDPGMELHLIHYSYGVNSTEKGDLSSESTVSRIRTEHFPLTLESARPSHTSQYLCASSGMDGTKDTQYFGPGTRLTVL.

V and J are TRBV6-4 and TRBJ2-1; D perhaps matches TRBD1 (6 bases). The germline V and J ends were trimmed by 6 bases and 2 bases, with 14 bases remaining between them. The CDR3 has 15 amino acids. In germline, CDR1 is MRHNA, CDR2 SNTAGT. The CDR3 loop reads CASRGHANTYNEQFF. As DNA, the CDR3 is TGTGCCAGCAGGGGACACGCAAACACCTACAATGAGCAGTTCTTC.

The chain employs TRBV18 and TRBJ2-5; D possibly corresponds to TRBD1 (6 bases). This CDR3 spans 14 amino acids. Germline lookup yields CDR1 KGHSH and CDR2 LQKENI. Deletions cut 4 bases from V and 4 bases from J, with 13 bases between. The CDR3 DNA reads TGTGCCAGCTCACGCACAGGGCAAGGAGAGACCCAGTACTTC. Its translation is CASSRTGQGETQYF.

This sequence joins TRBV30 and TRBJ1-4; tentative D call: TRBD1 (6 bases). Trimming left V 0 bases short and J 9 bases short, with 8 bases between. Germline V lookup: CDR1 GTSNPN, CDR2 SVGIG (reference sequence). The CDR3 is 12 residues long. Written as DNA, the CDR3 is TGTGCCTGGAGTGTGGGGGCGAAAAAACTGTTTTTT. Protein sequence: CAWSVGAKKLFF.

This sequence joins TRBV30 and TRBJ1-2; D is unclear. The CDR3 contains 15 residues. The V end was cut by 0 bases, the J end by 0 bases, with 11 bases between. Looked up from germline, CDR1 is GTSNPN and CDR2 is SVGIG (reference sequence). The CDR3 DNA follows: TGTGCCTGGAGTGTACGGTTTCGGCCTAACTATGGCTACACCTTC. This encodes CAWSVRFRPNYGYTF.

The rearrangement joins TRBV19 to TRBJ2-6; a possible D gene is TRBD1 (7 bases). Germline loops: CDR1 LNHDA, CDR2 SQIVND (reference sequence). The CDR3 loop spans 19 amino acids. Between the trimmed V and J ends, which lost 5 bases and 0 bases, there was a span of 20 bases. In DNA form, the CDR3 reads TGTGCCAGTAGTGCGACTTACAGGGGAGGCTTCTCTGGGGCCAACGTCCTGACTTTC. This encodes CASSATYRGGFSGANVLTF.

Ten or more counts support this clone. V usage is TRBV6-6 and J usage is TRBJ2-3; D is uncertain. The V gene's germline CDR1 is MNHNY and CDR2 SVGAGI (reference sequence). The CDR3 consists of 13 residues. The V end was cut by 5 bases, the J end by 1 base, with 7 bases between. The CDR3 reads CASSGVGTDTQYF. The CDR3, as DNA: TGTGCCAGCAGTGGAGTTGGCACAGATACGCAGTATTTT.

The chain recombines TRBV7-6 with TRBJ2-1; D remains ambiguous. Germline V gene sequence: CDR1 SGHVS, CDR2 FNYEAQ. This CDR3 region has 15 residues. Trimming took off 2 bases at V and 4 bases at J, with 12 bases between the two ends. CDR3 DNA sequence: TGTGCCAGCAGCTTACGGTCGCAGGTTTACAATGAGCAGTTCTTC. This gives the protein CASSLRSQVYNEQFF.

This chain uses TRBV4-1 with TRBJ2-1; D is possibly TRBD2 (6 bases). Germline V CDR1 and CDR2: MGHRA, YSYEKL. Trimming shortened V by 2 bases and J by 2 bases, and 19 bases separated the two germline ends. The CDR3 length is 18 residues. CDR3 sequence reads: CASSQREAKSTPYNEQFF. The CDR3 nucleotides are TGCGCCAGCAGCCAAAGGGAGGCGAAGTCTACCCCCTACAATGAGCAGTTCTTC.

The rearrangement joins TRBV4-2 to TRBJ1-4; 9 bases agree with TRBD1. CDR1 and CDR2 from the germline V gene are LGHNA and YNFKEQ. The CDR3 length is 16 residues. Germline trimming cut 2 bases from V and 5 bases from J; bases unmatched to any gene: 6. The CDR3, as DNA: TGTGCCAGCAGCCAAACTTTCGGACAGGGGAATGAAAAACTGTTTTTT. Translation: CASSQTFGQGNEKLFF.

The J gene is TRBJ2-2, the V gene TRBV5-4, with TRBD2 matching 7 bases. CDR1 and CDR2 from the germline V gene are SGHNT and YYREEE (reference sequence). The CDR3 has 16 amino acids. V was pared by 0 bases and J by 1 base, with 3 bases of the junction left unmatched. The DNA for the CDR3 is TGTGCCAGCAGCTTGGGGAGCGGGGTGAACACCGGGGAGCTGTTTTTT. It encodes CASSLGSGVNTGELFF.

The chain employs TRBV28 and TRBJ2-7; no clear D gene. In germline, CDR1 is MDHEN, CDR2 SYDVKM. The germline V and J ends were trimmed by 6 bases and 2 bases, with 20 bases remaining between them. The CDR3 totals 16 residues. DNA of the CDR3: TGTGCCAGCAGACCACCCCCTTTCGAAGGAACCTACGAGCAGTACTTC. The encoded protein is CASRPPPFEGTYEQYF.

V gene TRBV19 combines with J gene TRBJ2-1, with 14 bases that match TRBD2. The CDR3 has 15 amino acids. CDR1 and CDR2 (germline): LNHDA, SQIVND (reference sequence). Germline trimming cut 6 bases from V and 10 bases from J; bases unmatched to any gene: 8. CDR3 sequence (DNA): TGTGCCAGTAGCCCGGGACTAGCGGGAGCTGGGGAGCAGTTCTTC. This sequence encodes CASSPGLAGAGEQFF.

This clone occurred a few times. At the DNA level, this CDR3 is encoded by other sequences in the same sample as well. The chain combines TRBV19 with TRBJ1-1; D may be TRBD1 (5 bases). The CDR3 spans 13 residues. Trimming took 3 bases from V and 1 from J, leaving 6 bases between them. Per germline, CDR1 LNHDA and CDR2 SQIVND (reference sequence). Written as DNA, the CDR3 is TGTGCCAGTAGTATCCAGGGGAACACTGAAGCTTTCTTT. The encoded protein is CASSIQGNTEAFF.